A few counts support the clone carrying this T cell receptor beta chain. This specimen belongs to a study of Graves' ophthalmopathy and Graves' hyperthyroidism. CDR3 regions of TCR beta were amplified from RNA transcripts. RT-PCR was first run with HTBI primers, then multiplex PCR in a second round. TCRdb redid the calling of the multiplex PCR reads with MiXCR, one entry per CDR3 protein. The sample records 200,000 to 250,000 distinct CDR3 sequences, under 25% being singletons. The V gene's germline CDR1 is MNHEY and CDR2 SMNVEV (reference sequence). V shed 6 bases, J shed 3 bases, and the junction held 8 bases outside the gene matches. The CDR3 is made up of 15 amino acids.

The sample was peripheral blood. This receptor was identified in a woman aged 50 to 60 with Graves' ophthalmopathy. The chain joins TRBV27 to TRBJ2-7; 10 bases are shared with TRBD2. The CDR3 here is CASRKGLATNYEQYF. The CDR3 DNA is TGTGCCAGCAGGAAGGGACTAGCGACCAACTACGAGCAGTACTTC.